Sequencing of this T cell receptor beta chain was carried out in a study of T cells in Graves' hyperthyroidism and ophthalmopathy. At least ten counts were recorded for this clonotype. It was RNA transcripts that yielded the amplified TCR beta CDR3 regions. First-round RT-PCR with HTBI primers amplified the TCR CDR3 region. TCRdb analysed the multiplex PCR reads with MiXCR anew, one entry per CDR3 protein. The table records 300,000 to 350,000 distinct CDR3 sequences, roughly 15% of them present only once. Looked up from germline, CDR1 is SGHTA and CDR2 is FQGNSA. The CDR3 covers 13 residues. V lost 1 base to trimming and J lost 8 bases, with 9 bases between them. For the diagnoses, clinical symptoms, serum thyroxine and TRAb, thyroid ultrasound and orbital computed tomography were used. The PBMCs had their origin in around 9.1 ml of fresh peripheral blood.

The sequenced material came from blood. The chain is built from TRBV7-2 and TRBJ2-1; D is unclear. The TCR was taken from a man in his thirties or forties with Graves' hyperthyroidism. CDR3 in amino acids: CASSLGSSYEQFF. CDR3 DNA sequence: TGTGCCAGCAGCTTAGGAAGTAGTTATGAGCAGTTCTTC.